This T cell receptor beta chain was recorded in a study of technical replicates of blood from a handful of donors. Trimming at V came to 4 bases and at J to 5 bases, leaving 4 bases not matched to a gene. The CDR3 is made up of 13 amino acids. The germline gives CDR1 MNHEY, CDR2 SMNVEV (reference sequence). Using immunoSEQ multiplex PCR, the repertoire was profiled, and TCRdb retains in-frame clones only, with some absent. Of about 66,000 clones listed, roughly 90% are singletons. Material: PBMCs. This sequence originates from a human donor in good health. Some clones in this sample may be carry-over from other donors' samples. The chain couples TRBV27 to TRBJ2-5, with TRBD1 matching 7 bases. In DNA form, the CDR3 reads TGTGCCAGCAGTTATGGGACAGCTGAGACCCAGTACTTC. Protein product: CASSYGTAETQYF.